Shown below are 14 T cell receptor beta chains from a single sample sequenced in a study of vaccination effects on CD4 cells after COVID-19. Expansion with viral peptide pools was applied to antigen-specific CD4+ T cells by the ViraFEST assay prior to sequencing. On roughly day 10 of culture, CD4+ T cells were separated out. A positive SARS-CoV-2 PCR test fell between March and December 2020. Profiled with immunoSEQ multiplex PCR; TCRdb holds only in-frame clones, not every one. The data hold some 56,000 clones, with more than 75% observed a single time. The antigens for these receptors are not known. Sample: CD4+ T cells from PBMCs cultured with HIV peptides, taken before COVID-19 vaccination. Subset of the sample: HIV-1 Nef peptide pool negative control/reference culture. All receptors derive from a human donor who had a prior SARS-CoV-2 infection.

This clone has more than one count but fewer than ten. V gene TRBV7-2 combines with J gene TRBJ2-1; 10 bases line up with TRBD2. CDR1 and CDR2 from the germline V gene are SGHTA and FQGNSA. This CDR3 region has 15 residues. The J segment lost 4 bases and the V segment lost 1 base, leaving 1 base of the junction unmatched. The CDR3 DNA reads as TGTGCCAGCAGCTTAGATAGCGGGGGGTACAATGAGCAGTTCTTC. Translated, it gives CASSLDSGGYNEQFF.

The J gene is TRBJ1-2, the V gene TRBV18; D is perhaps TRBD1 (6 bases). Germline CDR1 is KGHSH and CDR2 is LQKENI. This CDR3 contains 14 residues. With 3 bases removed from V and 3 bases from J, the gap between germline ends came to 11 bases. CDR3 amino acids: CASSPPGQDYGYTF. The DNA of the CDR3 is TGTGCCAGCTCACCGCCGGGACAAGACTATGGCTACACCTTC.

The rearrangement uses TRBV2 and TRBJ2-2; D not resolved. The germline V and J ends were trimmed by 6 bases and 0 bases, with 11 bases remaining between them. The CDR3 totals 15 residues. Germline V lookup: CDR1 SNHLY, CDR2 FYNNEI. For the CDR3, the DNA is TGTGCCAGCAGGCCCACTACATCGAACACCGGGGAGCTGTTTTTT. The encoded protein is CASRPTTSNTGELFF.

The chain joins TRBV18 to TRBJ2-1; D gene uncertain. Germline loops: CDR1 KGHSH, CDR2 LQKENI. Trimming stripped 4 bases from V and 2 bases from J, with 12 bases between. CDR3 size: 15 residues. In DNA form, the CDR3 reads TGTGCCAGCTCACTCGGTCCCGCCCCCTACAATGAGCAGTTCTTC. Protein product: CASSLGPAPYNEQFF.

This chain connects TRBV9 to TRBJ1-6, with D possibly being TRBD1 (5 bases). V gave up 4 bases and J gave up 6 bases, with 11 bases separating them. The CDR3 sequence is 14 residues long. Germline-derived CDR1 and CDR2 are SGDLS and YYNGEE. CDR3 region: CASSSQQVNSPLHF. The CDR3, as DNA: TGTGCCAGCAGCTCCCAACAGGTTAATTCACCCCTCCACTTT.

The rearrangement links TRBV2 to TRBJ2-1; the D gene could be TRBD1 or TRBD2 (5 bases each). Germline CDR1 reads SNHLY; CDR2 reads FYNNEI. This CDR3 spans 13 amino acids. The germline V and J ends were trimmed by 6 bases and 14 bases, with 20 bases remaining between them. DNA of the CDR3: TGTGCCAGCAGAGGGACCGGGACCCCTACCAAGTTCTTC. Protein product: CASRGTGTPTKFF.

A single count supports this clone. V gene TRBV19 combines with J gene TRBJ2-1; D remains unclear. The CDR3 totals 14 residues. Germline CDR1 and CDR2: LNHDA and SQIVND (reference sequence). Deletions cut 5 bases from V and 5 bases from J, with 13 bases between. The CDR3 sequence: CASSVMTTNNEQFF. The CDR3 DNA follows: TGTGCCAGTAGTGTAATGACAACCAACAATGAGCAGTTCTTC.

The chain combines TRBV12-3 or TRBV12-4 with TRBJ1-2; D gene unclear. With 6 bases removed from V and 7 bases from J, the gap between germline ends came to 12 bases. CDR3 size: 12 residues. The CDR3 reads CASSHGGVGYTF. The CDR3 nucleotides are TGTGCCAGCAGCCATGGCGGGGTTGGCTACACCTTC.

V is TRBV5-5 and J is TRBJ2-3; D assignment may be TRBD1 or TRBD2 (5 bases each). V was shortened by 4 bases and J by 4 bases, with 10 bases between the two germline ends. The CDR3 spans 13 residues. CDR1 is SGHKS, CDR2 YYEKEE, per germline (reference sequence). The DNA for the CDR3 is TGTGCCAGCAGCCTGGGGGTGGCAGATACGCAGTATTTT. This translates into CASSLGVADTQYF.

The genes are TRBV2 and TRBJ2-1; 13 nucleotides align to TRBD2. The CDR3 totals 14 residues. Trimming took 6 bases from V and 10 from J; bases not matched to a gene: 6. The germline V gene has CDR1 SNHLY and CDR2 FYNNEI. CDR3 in DNA: TGTGCCAGCAGGGATACGACTAGCGGGGGGGAGCAGTTCTTC. Translating it yields CASRDTTSGGEQFF.

This clone occurred once. The chain is built from TRBV7-8 and TRBJ2-2, with 9 bases aligning to TRBD1. Germline V gives CDR1 SGHVS, CDR2 FQNEAQ. V gave up 5 bases and J gave up 5 bases; unmatched junction bases: 6. This CDR3 has 15 residues. The CDR3 coding sequence is TGTGCCAGCAGCCAAAGGACAGGGGTAACCGGGGAGCTGTTTTTT. Protein: CASSQRTGVTGELFF.

The V and J genes are TRBV19 and TRBJ2-3, with D possibly TRBD1 on 6 matching bases. Germline values: CDR1 LNHDA, CDR2 SQIVND (reference sequence). The length of the CDR3 is 15 residues. The ends were cut back, 1 base at V and 2 bases at J, with 10 bases in the middle. The CDR3 loop reads CASSIAGQITDTQYF. CDR3 nucleotides: TGTGCCAGTAGTATAGCAGGACAGATCACAGATACGCAGTATTTT.

V gene TRBV5-6 combines with J gene TRBJ1-1, with D possibly TRBD1 on 6 matching bases. V shed 4 bases and J shed 2 bases, with 15 bases lying between them. Germline CDR1 is SGHDT and CDR2 is YYEEEE. This CDR3 comprises 15 residues. This CDR3 reads CASSPIWTDNTEAFF. The CDR3 DNA reads as TGTGCCAGCAGCCCGATTTGGACAGACAACACTGAAGCTTTCTTT. Using reference TRBV5-6 and TRBJ1-1 for the parts outside the CDR3, the full variable domain is DAGVTQSPTHLIKTRGQQVTLRCSPKSGHDTVSWYQQALGQGPQFIFQYYEEEERQRGNFPDRFSGHQFPNYSSELNVNALLLGDSALYLCASSPIWTDNTEAFFGQGTRLTVV.

J is TRBJ2-1 and V is TRBV6-4; the match to TRBD2 covers 7 bases. The junction had 9 bases not matched to a gene; V was cut back by 3 bases and J by 1 base. The CDR3 length is 17 residues. CDR1 is MRHNA, CDR2 SNTAGT, per germline. CDR3 DNA sequence: TGTGCCAGCAGTGAGTCGCGGGAGAGCAGGTCCTACAATGAGCAGTTCTTC. Translating it yields CASSESRESRSYNEQFF.